This is a list of T cell receptor beta chains from one sample in a study of glioma-infiltrating T cells. TCRdb redid the calling of the multiplex PCR reads with MiXCR, one entry per CDR3 protein. The repertoire holds about 89,000 distinct CDR3 sequences, with about a quarter as singletons. Sequencing used glioma tissue, nonneoplastic brain tissue, or PBMCs (not recorded which). These receptors were collected from a human donor with low-grade glioma or glioblastoma, undergoing nonglioma brain surgery, or in good health (not recorded which). Both conserved end residues are part of each CDR3. The D gene is left open where the match is weak. Clone size is given for some rows only: seen once, a few or many times, or a class if the clone is expanded.

V gene	J gene	D gene	clone size	CDR3 protein	CDR3 DNA
TRBV5-5	TRBJ2-3	-	many	CASEGDTQYF	TGTGCCAGCGAAGGAGATACGCAGTATTTT
TRBV7-7	TRBJ2-3	TRBD1	few	CASSETGGTDTQYF	TGTGCCAGCAGCGAGACAGGGGGAACGGATACGCAGTATTTT
TRBV11-2	TRBJ2-7	TRBD1	-	CASSSLDRGHYEQYF	TGTGCCAGCAGCTCGTTGGACAGGGGACACTACGAGCAGTACTTC
TRBV20-1	TRBJ2-7	TRBD2	many	CSASPRSGRERNEQYF	TGCAGTGCTAGTCCCCGAAGCGGGAGGGAAAGGAACGAGCAGTACTTC
TRBV6-4	TRBJ1-3	TRBD1	many	CASSEGQGANTIYF	TGTGCCAGCAGTGAAGGACAGGGCGCTAACACCATATATTTT
TRBV9	TRBJ1-2	-	many	CASSVEGSRVYGYTF	TGTGCCAGCAGCGTAGAGGGGTCCAGGGTATATGGCTACACCTTC
TRBV20-1	TRBJ2-5	TRBD2	many	CSARGTSGIWAQYF	TGCAGTGCTAGAGGGACTAGCGGGATTTGGGCCCAGTACTTC
TRBV12-3/TRBV12-4	TRBJ2-7	-	few	CASSRGLSYEQYF	TGTGCCAGCAGCCGCGGACTCTCCTACGAGCAGTACTTC
TRBV5-6	TRBJ1-2	-	-	CASSSSPRQLSNYGYTF	TGTGCCAGCAGCTCCTCCCCTCGACAGCTCTCTAACTATGGCTACACCTTC
TRBV2	TRBJ2-2	TRBD1	few	CASRDRVQIGGELFF	TGTGCCAGCAGGGACAGGGTCCAGATCGGCGGGGAGCTGTTTTTT
TRBV20-1	TRBJ1-1	TRBD1	-	CSAREDRVNTEAVF	TGCAGTGCTAGAGAGGACAGGGTGAACACGGAAGCGGTCTTT
TRBV20-1	TRBJ2-3	-	-	CSAVESQRYSTDTQYF	TGCAGTGCCGTCGAGTCCCAGCGGTATAGCACAGATACACAGTATTTT
TRBV28	TRBJ2-3	TRBD2	many	CASSTRAGGPTDTQYF	TGTGCCAGCAGTACCCGAGCGGGGGGGCCGACAGATACGCAGTATTTT
TRBV20-1	TRBJ2-5	TRBD1	many	CSAIGTEEETQYF	TGCAGTGCGATTGGGACAGAGGAAGAGACCCAGTACTTC
TRBV7-2	TRBJ2-7	-	many	CASSPTWNYEQYF	TGTGCCAGCAGCCCCACTTGGAACTACGAGCAGTACTTC
TRBV6-1	TRBJ2-3	TRBD1	many	CASSRQGTNTQYF	TGTGCCAGCAGTCGACAGGGAACGAATACGCAGTATTTT
TRBV18	TRBJ2-7	TRBD2	-	CASSPAGGEQYF	TGTGCCAGCTCACCTGCGGGGGGCGAGCAGTACTTC
TRBV2	TRBJ2-7	-	many	CASSESQLLSYEQYF	TGTGCCAGCAGTGAATCACAGCTACTATCCTACGAGCAGTACTTC
TRBV6-1	TRBJ1-2	-	many	CASSLTVGNGYTF	TGTGCCAGCAGTTTGACAGTAGGGAATGGCTACACCTTC
TRBV11-2	TRBJ2-1	TRBD2	-	CASSFLAGGPNEQFF	TGTGCCAGCAGCTTTCTAGCGGGAGGGCCCAATGAGCAGTTCTTC
TRBV19	TRBJ2-1	-	few	CASHDRSYNEQFF	TGTGCCAGCCACGACAGGAGCTACAATGAGCAGTTCTTC
TRBV29-1	TRBJ1-4	-	once	CSVGGRALSEKLFF	TGCAGCGTTGGCGGCAGGGCGCTCTCCGAAAAACTGTTTTTT
TRBV5-1	TRBJ2-5	TRBD1	-	CASSLGTVQETQYF	TGCGCCAGCAGCTTAGGGACAGTTCAAGAGACCCAGTACTTC
TRBV7-2	TRBJ1-6	-	many	CASSTQGAVNSPLHF	TGTGCCAGCAGCACTCAAGGGGCAGTAAATTCACCCCTCCACTTT
TRBV5-4	TRBJ2-5	TRBD2	many	CASSISGRGQETQYF	TGTGCCAGCAGCATTAGCGGGAGAGGGCAAGAGACCCAGTACTTC
TRBV20-1	TRBJ2-3	-	many	CSARVAPSTDTQYF	TGCAGTGCTAGAGTAGCTCCTAGCACAGATACGCAGTATTTT
TRBV3-1	TRBJ2-7	-	many	CASSSRVHEQYF	TGTGCCAGCAGCTCTAGAGTCCACGAGCAGTACTTC
TRBV2	TRBJ1-3	-	many	CASRGSSGNTIYF	TGTGCCAGCAGAGGCAGCTCTGGAAACACCATATATTTT
TRBV5-4	TRBJ2-7	-	many	CASSLHWANEQYF	TGTGCCAGCAGCCTGCACTGGGCTAACGAGCAGTACTTC
TRBV7-9	TRBJ2-5	TRBD2	-	CASSQNMGGKETQYF	TGTGCCAGCAGCCAAAACATGGGAGGGAAGGAGACCCAGTACTTC
TRBV2	TRBJ1-1	-	-	CASSGEGSAEAFF	TGTGCCAGCAGTGGGGAGGGAAGTGCTGAAGCTTTCTTT
TRBV7-9	TRBJ2-7	-	few	CASSQTQGPSYEQYF	TGTGCCAGCAGCCAAACACAGGGACCCTCCTACGAGCAGTACTTC
TRBV20-1	TRBJ2-4	TRBD2	many	CSASYSGGKNIQYF	TGCAGTGCTTCATATAGCGGGGGCAAAAACATTCAGTACTTC
TRBV27	TRBJ2-5	-	medium-sized	CASRPTYPRTQYF	TGTGCCAGCAGGCCGACCTACCCTAGAACCCAGTACTTC
TRBV14	TRBJ2-3	-	-	CASSQESRQFQYF	TGTGCCAGCAGCCAGGAGTCCCGACAGTTCCAGTATTTT